What follows are 20 T cell receptor beta chains derived from one specimen sequenced in a study of OX40 agonist ivuxolimab in advanced cancers. The table came from immunoSEQ multiplex PCR; TCRdb's copy has only in-frame clones and leaves some out. This table has about 48,000 clones, about 93% appearing once. The material was CD4+ or CD8+ T cells sorted from blood, obtained in a trial of the OX40 agonist ivuxolimab. The receptors were gathered from an adult with an advanced solid tumor such as melanoma, head and neck, liver or kidney cancer.

This chain connects TRBV28 to TRBJ2-3; no clear D. V dropped 4 bases and J dropped 3 bases, with 11 bases sitting between them. CDR1 is MDHEN and CDR2 is SYDVKM in the germline V gene. The CDR3 length is 14 residues. The CDR3 reads CASSSSVVTDTQYF. In nucleotides, the CDR3 is TGTGCCAGCAGTTCTTCCGTTGTAACAGATACGCAGTATTTT.

The CDR3 loop is CASSQPRTGVMTEAFF. CDR3 nucleotides: TGTGCCAGCAGCCAGCCCCGGACAGGGGTAATGACTGAAGCTTTCTTT. This chain connects TRBV14 to TRBJ1-1; TRBD1 matches 9 bases. Germline assignment: CDR1 SGHDN and CDR2 FVKESK. Trimming removed 3 bases from V and 5 bases from J; junction bases left unmatched: 10. The CDR3 is 16 residues long. The whole variable domain, remainder taken from reference TRBV14 and TRBJ1-1, is EAGVTQFPSHSVIEKGQTVTLRCDPISGHDNLYWYRRVMGKEIKFLLHFVKESKQDESGMPNNRFLAERTGGTYSTLKVQPAELEDSGVYFCASSQPRTGVMTEAFFGQGTRLTVV.

This chain connects TRBV5-6 to TRBJ1-5; 10 bases map to TRBD1. V trimming: 0 bases; J trimming: 6 bases; junction bases outside the gene matches: 6. Looked up from germline, CDR1 is SGHDT and CDR2 is YYEEEE. The CDR3 consists of 16 residues. The CDR3, as DNA: TGTGCCAGCAGCTTGGCGGGGACAGGGGTAGGTCAGCCCCAGCATTTT. Its protein is CASSLAGTGVGQPQHF.

The count of this clone is one. The V call is TRBV29-1, the J call TRBJ2-2; D remains unclear. This CDR3 has 11 residues. V was pared by 4 bases and J by 6 bases, with 6 bases between. From germline, CDR1 is SQVTM and CDR2 ANQGSEA. The CDR3 loop reads CSVGGAGELFF. The CDR3 nucleotides read TGCAGCGTTGGCGGAGCCGGGGAGCTGTTTTTT.

CDR3 loop: CASSFPASRGVFQPQHF. The CDR3 region has the DNA TGTGCCAGCAGCTTTCCGGCGTCCAGGGGGGTCTTTCAGCCCCAGCATTTT. This sequence joins TRBV5-8 and TRBJ1-5; 7 bases fit TRBD1. V trimming: 2 bases; J trimming: 6 bases; junction bases outside the gene matches: 14. CDR1 and CDR2 from the germline V gene are SGHTS and YDEGEE. The CDR3 covers 17 residues.

V and J are TRBV13 and TRBJ2-2, with D unresolved. Germline CDR1 PRHDT, CDR2 FYEKMQ (reference sequence). The CDR3 runs to 16 residues. V gave up 5 bases and J gave up 3 bases, with 16 bases separating them. CDR3 residues: CASSHGREGDTGELFF. The CDR3 coding sequence is TGTGCCAGCAGCCACGGAAGGGAAGGCGACACCGGGGAGCTGTTTTTT. The full variable domain, with the rest looked up from reference TRBV13 and TRBJ2-2, is AAGVIQSPRHLIKEKRETATLKCYPIPRHDTVYWYQQGPGQDPQFLISFYEKMQSDKGSIPDRFSAQQFSDYHSELNMSSLELGDSALYFCASSHGREGDTGELFFGEGSRLTVL.

This clone was detected once. This chain links TRBV4-1 with TRBJ1-6; TRBD1 matches 8 bases. With 2 bases clipped from V and 8 bases from J, the junction kept 5 bases outside the gene matches. CDR1 is MGHRA, CDR2 YSYEKL, per germline. The CDR3 contains 15 residues. The CDR3 region is CASSQPTGDHSPLHF. For the CDR3, the DNA is TGCGCCAGCAGCCAACCGACAGGGGATCATTCACCCCTCCACTTT.

The rearrangement links TRBV5-5 to TRBJ2-1; D gene ambiguous. Germline V gives CDR1 SGHKS, CDR2 YYEKEE (reference sequence). This CDR3 spans 13 amino acids. Trimming removed 3 bases from V and 0 bases from J, with 4 bases in between. CDR3 sequence reads: CASSSLSYNEQFF. The CDR3 nucleotides read TGTGCCAGCAGCTCCCTCTCCTACAATGAGCAGTTCTTC.

This chain links TRBV5-1 with TRBJ2-3; 9 positions match TRBD2. The germline V gene encodes CDR1 SGHRS and CDR2 YFSETQ. The CDR3 covers 15 residues. Trimming cost V 2 bases and J 1 base; bases outside gene matches: 2. CDR3 bases: TGCGCCAGCAGCTTTAGCGGGGGAGGCACAGATACGCAGTATTTT. This gives the protein CASSFSGGGTDTQYF.

This chain connects TRBV6-5 to TRBJ2-7; the D is unclear. V dropped 2 bases and J dropped 7 bases, with 12 bases sitting between them. Germline CDR1 reads MNHEY; CDR2 reads SVGAGI. The CDR3 sequence is 13 residues long. DNA for the CDR3: TGTGCCAGCAGTTACACAAGGGCTCGAGAGCAGTACTTC. Translated, it gives CASSYTRAREQYF.

The table lists this clone with a count of one. CDR3 nucleotides: TGTGCCAGCAGCAACGGACAGGGCGGGTATCAGCCCCAGCATTTT. Its protein product is CASSNGQGGYQPQHF. The V call is TRBV7-6, the J call TRBJ1-5; 8 bases are a match to TRBD1. CDR3 size: 15 residues. Trimming cost V 5 bases and J 5 bases; bases outside gene matches: 8. Germline CDR1 SGHVS, CDR2 FNYEAQ.

The V gene is TRBV7-8, the J gene TRBJ1-1, with a tentative D call TRBD1 (6 bases). Germline loops: CDR1 SGHVS, CDR2 FQNEAQ. The CDR3 consists of 13 residues. The V gene lost 5 bases and the J gene lost 5 bases, with 12 bases spanning the gap. The CDR3 DNA is TGTGCCAGCAGCATAGTACAGGGAACTGAAGCTTTCTTT. It yields the protein CASSIVQGTEAFF.

Here the CDR3 reads CASSLGTGGNEQFF. In DNA form, the CDR3 reads TGTGCCAGCAGTTTGGGGACAGGGGGAAATGAGCAGTTCTTC. The V call is TRBV27, the J call TRBJ2-1; 11 bases match TRBD1. V gave up 3 bases and J gave up 7 bases; unmatched junction bases: 2. The CDR3 length is 14 residues. Per the germline V gene, CDR1 is MNHEY and CDR2 is SMNVEV (reference sequence).

This rearrangement joins TRBV6-1 to TRBJ1-1, with 10 bases aligning to TRBD1. The germline V gene has CDR1 MNHNS and CDR2 SASEGT. The CDR3 runs 16 residues. J lost 7 bases, V lost 4 bases, and 12 bases had no gene match. CDR3 residues: CASSVSTGTGADEAFF. Here the CDR3 DNA reads TGTGCCAGCAGTGTATCAACCGGGACAGGGGCAGATGAAGCTTTCTTT.

The J gene is TRBJ2-3, the V gene TRBV4-1; 7 bases match TRBD2. CDR3 size: 15 residues. The junction had 7 bases not matched to a gene; V was cut back by 1 base and J by 6 bases. The germline CDR1 and CDR2 sequences are MGHRA and YSYEKL. The CDR3 nucleotides read TGCGCCAGCAGCCAAGGCGGGAGTTCAGGTGATACGCAGTATTTT. Translating it yields CASSQGGSSGDTQYF.

This chain uses TRBV7-2 with TRBJ1-5, with TRBD1 as a possible D gene (5 bases). Germline CDR1 and CDR2: SGHTA and FQGNSA. V was pared by 1 base and J by 5 bases, with 12 bases between. The CDR3 is 15 amino acids. CDR3 bases: TGTGCCAGCAGCTTAGATGGGGGAGGGGATCAGCCCCAGCATTTT. Translation gives CASSLDGGGDQPQHF.

The J gene is TRBJ2-7, the V gene TRBV7-3; 7 bases map to TRBD2. This CDR3 contains 15 residues. With V trimmed by 4 bases and J by 0 bases, 6 bases remained unmatched. The germline CDR1 and CDR2 sequences are SGHTA and FQGTGA. The CDR3 nucleotides read TGTGCCAGCAGCTCCATCGGGGGGTTCTCCTACGAGCAGTACTTC. It translates to CASSSIGGFSYEQYF.

The chain carries TRBV7-6 and TRBJ1-1; the D gene is possibly TRBD1 (6 bases). Trimming stripped 4 bases from V and 1 base from J, with 7 bases between. Germline-derived CDR1 and CDR2 are SGHVS and FNYEAQ. This CDR3 is built from 13 residues. CDR3 sequence reads: CASSSTGNTEAFF. Written as DNA, the CDR3 is TGTGCCAGCAGCTCGACAGGGAACACTGAAGCTTTCTTT.

This chain connects TRBV15 to TRBJ1-6; no clear D gene. CDR1 and CDR2 (germline): LNHNV, YYDKDF (reference sequence). This CDR3 region has 14 residues. V dropped 4 bases and J dropped 7 bases, with 11 bases sitting between them. This CDR3 is CATSISTENSPLHF. In DNA, the CDR3 is TGTGCCACCAGCATATCTACAGAAAATTCACCCCTCCACTTT.

This rearrangement joins TRBV4-3 to TRBJ1-3; D gene uncertain. CDR1 and CDR2 from the germline V gene are LGHNA and YSLEER. The CDR3 extends over 16 amino acids. Trimming shortened V by 0 bases and J by 0 bases, and 9 bases separated the two germline ends. Here the CDR3 DNA reads TGCGCCAGCAGCCAAGAACCGGGGATCTCTGGAAACACCATATATTTT. Its translation: CASSQEPGISGNTIYF.